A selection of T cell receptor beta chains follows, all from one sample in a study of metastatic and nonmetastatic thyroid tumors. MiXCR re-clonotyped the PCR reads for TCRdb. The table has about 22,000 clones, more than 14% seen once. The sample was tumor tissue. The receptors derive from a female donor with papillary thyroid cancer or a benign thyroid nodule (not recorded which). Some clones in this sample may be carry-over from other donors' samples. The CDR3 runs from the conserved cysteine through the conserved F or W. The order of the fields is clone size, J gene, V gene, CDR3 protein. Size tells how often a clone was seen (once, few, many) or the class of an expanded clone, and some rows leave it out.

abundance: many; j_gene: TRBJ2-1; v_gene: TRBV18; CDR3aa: CASSHPESEQFF
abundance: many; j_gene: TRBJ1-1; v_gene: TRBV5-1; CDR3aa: CASSPDSFNTEAFF
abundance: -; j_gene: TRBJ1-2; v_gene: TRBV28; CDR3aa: CANRGWRYGYTF
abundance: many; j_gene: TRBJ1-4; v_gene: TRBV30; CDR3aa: CAYEGQANEKLFF
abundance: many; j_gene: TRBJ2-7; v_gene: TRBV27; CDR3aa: CASSSRGGYYEQYF
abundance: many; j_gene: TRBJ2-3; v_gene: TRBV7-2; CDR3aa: CASSPGGPGTDTQYF
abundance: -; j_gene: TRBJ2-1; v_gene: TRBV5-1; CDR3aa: CASSPGGGGNNEQFF
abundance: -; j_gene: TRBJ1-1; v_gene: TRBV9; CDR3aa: CASSTQGVGTEAFF
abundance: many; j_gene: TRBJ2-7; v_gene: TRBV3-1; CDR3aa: CASSQGFGRDKSYEQYF
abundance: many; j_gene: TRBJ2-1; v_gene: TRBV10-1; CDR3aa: CASSRGELAGGDNEQFF
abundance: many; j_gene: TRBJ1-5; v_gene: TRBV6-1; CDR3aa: CASSLHAGAQPQHF
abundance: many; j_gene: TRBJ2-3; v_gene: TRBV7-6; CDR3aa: CASSLTTGLGTDTQYF
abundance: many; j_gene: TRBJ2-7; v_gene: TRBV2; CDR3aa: CASNERGSSYEQYF
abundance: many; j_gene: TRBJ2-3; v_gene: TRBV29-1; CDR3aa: CSVEKDRAGDTQYF
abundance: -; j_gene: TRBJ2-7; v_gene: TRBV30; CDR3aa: CAWSHGQISYEQYF
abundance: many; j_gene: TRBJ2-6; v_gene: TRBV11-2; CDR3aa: CASSPGAGLPGANVLTF
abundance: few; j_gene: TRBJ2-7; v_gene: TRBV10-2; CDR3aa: CASSESTYKKYF
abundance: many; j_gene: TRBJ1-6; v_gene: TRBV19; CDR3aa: CASSIELGQGNSPLHF
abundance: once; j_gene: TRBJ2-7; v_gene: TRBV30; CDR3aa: CAWTESSAYEQYF
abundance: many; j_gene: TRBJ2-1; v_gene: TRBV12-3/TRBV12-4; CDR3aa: CASSLAGSYNEQFF
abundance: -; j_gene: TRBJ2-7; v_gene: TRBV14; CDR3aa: CACSRKQGAFYEQYF
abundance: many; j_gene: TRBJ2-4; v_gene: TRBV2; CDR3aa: CASSGQGATLAKNIQYF
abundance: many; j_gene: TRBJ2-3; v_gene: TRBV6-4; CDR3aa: CASSDGATDTQYF